Following are 21 T cell receptor beta chains from one sample sequenced in a study of PD-L1 blockade in urothelial cancer. Only in-frame clones appear in the TCRdb table, and some are missing; sequencing was by immunoSEQ multiplex PCR. In the table there are tens of thousands of clones, 87% of which are singletons. The input for sequencing was PBMCs, taken around atezolizumab (anti-PD-L1) treatment. The origin of the receptors is a man aged 50 to 59 with urothelial cancer.

The chain uses TRBV5-4 and TRBJ1-4; 9 bases map to TRBD1. V gave up 5 bases and J gave up 8 bases; unmatched junction bases: 7. CDR1 and CDR2 from the germline V gene are SGHNT and YYREEE (reference sequence). The CDR3 is 14 residues long. The CDR3 loop reads CASSRGQGREKLFF. CDR3 nucleotide sequence: TGTGCCAGCAGTCGGGGACAGGGTCGGGAAAAACTGTTTTTT.

The genes are TRBV11-2 and TRBJ2-1; D call uncertain. V was shortened by 5 bases and J by 5 bases, with 7 bases between the two germline ends. The CDR3 has 12 residues. CDR1 and CDR2 from the germline V gene are SGHAT and FQNNGV. Here the CDR3 reads CASSQSNNEQFF. CDR3 nucleotide sequence: TGTGCCAGCAGCCAAAGCAACAATGAGCAGTTCTTC.

This clone appeared a few times. The V gene is TRBV6-5, the J gene TRBJ2-6; D may be TRBD1 (5 bases). V was shortened by 5 bases and J by 0 bases, with 8 bases between the two germline ends. The CDR3 runs to 15 residues. The germline V gene has CDR1 MNHEY and CDR2 SVGAGI. CDR3 region: CASSLDSSGANVLTF. DNA of the CDR3: TGTGCCAGCAGTCTAGACAGCTCTGGGGCCAACGTCCTGACTTTC.

The V gene is TRBV28, the J gene TRBJ1-2, with unresolved D. V was shortened by 5 bases and J by 4 bases, with 5 bases between the two germline ends. Germline values: CDR1 MDHEN, CDR2 SYDVKM. The CDR3 spans 11 residues. As DNA, the CDR3 is TGTGCCAGCAGTCGGAGCTATGGCTACACCTTC. Translating it yields CASSRSYGYTF.

In its sample, this clone was seen a few times. CDR3 sequence (DNA): TGTGCCAGCAGCTTAACACCAAGCCCCTACGAGCAGTACTTC. Translation gives CASSLTPSPYEQYF. This sequence joins TRBV7-3 and TRBJ2-7; D gene uncertain. The V end lost 0 bases, the J end lost 2 bases, and 8 bases lay between the germline ends. The CDR3 has 14 residues. The germline CDR1 and CDR2 sequences are SGHTA and FQGTGA. The whole variable domain, filled in from reference TRBV7-3 and TRBJ2-7, reads GAGVSQTPSNKVTEKGKYVELRCDPISGHTALYWYRQSLGQGPEFLIYFQGTGAADDSGLPNDRFFAVRPEGSVSTLKIQRTERGDSAVYLCASSLTPSPYEQYFGPGTRLTVT.

V is TRBV5-4 and J is TRBJ2-1; 10 positions match TRBD2. The ends lost 4 bases at V and 5 bases at J; junction bases unmatched: 6. This CDR3 is 15 amino acids long. The germline V gene has CDR1 SGHNT and CDR2 YYREEE (reference sequence). The CDR3 DNA follows: TGTGCCAGCAGCAGACTAGCGGGTCCTAACAATGAGCAGTTCTTC. Translated, it gives CASSRLAGPNNEQFF.

The chain is built from TRBV9 and TRBJ1-2; weak D call: TRBD1 (6 bases). The CDR3 totals 14 residues. CDR1 and CDR2 (germline): SGDLS, YYNGEE. The ends were cut back, 4 bases at V and 3 bases at J, with 13 bases in the middle. DNA for the CDR3: TGTGCCAGCAGCCCGGGGGGCACATACTATGGCTACACCTTC. Translating it yields CASSPGGTYYGYTF.

The J gene is TRBJ1-3, the V gene TRBV6-1; D unclear. V shed 7 bases and J shed 0 bases, with 10 bases lying between them. The germline V gene encodes CDR1 MNHNS and CDR2 SASEGT. This CDR3 has 14 residues. The CDR3 loop reads CASIENHSGNTIYF. The CDR3 region has the DNA TGTGCCAGCATAGAGAATCACTCTGGAAACACCATATATTTT.

This rearrangement joins TRBV9 to TRBJ1-1, with D possibly TRBD1 on 5 matching bases. Germline loops: CDR1 SGDLS, CDR2 YYNGEE. V was trimmed by 0 bases and J by 6 bases, leaving 21 bases between them. CDR3 size: 17 residues. The CDR3 nucleotides are TGTGCCAGCAGCGTAGCCGTTACTTCGGGGGTAAAAGCTGAAGCTTTCTTT. Its translation is CASSVAVTSGVKAEAFF.

The chain's CDR3 is CASSLAPTDLNTEAFF. CDR3 in DNA: TGCGCCAGCAGCTTGGCCCCGACAGATCTGAACACTGAAGCTTTCTTT. The chain uses TRBV5-1 and TRBJ1-1; perhaps TRBD1 as D (5 bases). Germline V gives CDR1 SGHRS, CDR2 YFSETQ. Between the trimmed V and J ends, which lost 0 bases and 0 bases, there was a span of 12 bases. This CDR3 is built from 16 residues. The variable domain in full, with the rest retrieved from reference TRBV5-1 and TRBJ1-1, is KAGVTQTPRYLIKTRGQQVTLSCSPISGHRSVSWYQQTPGQGLQFLFEYFSETQRNKGNFPGRFSGRQFSNSRSEMNVSTLELGDSALYLCASSLAPTDLNTEAFFGQGTRLTVV.

The rearrangement links TRBV5-4 to TRBJ2-1; TRBD2 aligns across 8 bases. This CDR3 region has 16 residues. Germline values: CDR1 SGHNT, CDR2 YYREEE (reference sequence). The V segment lost 3 bases and the J segment 2 bases; nucleotides outside the gene matches: 7. The DNA of the CDR3 is TGTGCCAGCAGCTCCCCTAGCGGGCGAACCTACAATGAGCAGTTCTTC. It specifies CASSSPSGRTYNEQFF.

V is TRBV11-2 and J is TRBJ1-4; the match to TRBD1 covers 8 bases. The CDR3 contains 17 residues. With 3 bases clipped from V and 1 base from J, the junction kept 7 bases outside the gene matches. The germline CDR1 and CDR2 sequences are SGHAT and FQNNGV. CDR3 bases: TGTGCCAGCAGCTTGGACAGGGCCGCGGTAACTAATGAAAAACTGTTTTTT. This translates into CASSLDRAAVTNEKLFF.

The V gene is TRBV11-2, the J gene TRBJ2-2; tentatively, D is TRBD2 (5 bases). CDR1 and CDR2 from the germline V gene are SGHAT and FQNNGV. V dropped 2 bases and J dropped 2 bases, with 15 bases sitting between them. This CDR3 is 17 amino acids long. In nucleotides, the CDR3 is TGTGCCAGCAGCTTATCGACCCGGGGTCGTAACACCGGGGAGCTGTTTTTT. Translation gives CASSLSTRGRNTGELFF.

In DNA form, the CDR3 reads TGTGCCAGCTCACCACCGGTCCGGGGCCAAGAGACCCAGTACTTC. Translation gives CASSPPVRGQETQYF. The chain uses TRBV18 and TRBJ2-5, with D possibly being TRBD2 (5 bases). Per germline, CDR1 KGHSH and CDR2 LQKENI. V was clipped by 0 bases and J by 1 base, with 9 bases between them. The CDR3 has 15 amino acids.

The rearrangement joins TRBV28 to TRBJ1-5, with unresolved D. V was shortened by 6 bases and J by 5 bases, with 23 bases between the two germline ends. CDR1 and CDR2 (germline): MDHEN, SYDVKM. This CDR3 region has 17 residues. This chain's CDR3 is CASSRRGLERRHQPQHF. The DNA of the CDR3 is TGTGCCAGCAGCCGCCGAGGGTTGGAACGTCGCCATCAGCCCCAGCATTTT.

CDR3 protein: CASSHAGLAINTGELFF. In DNA, the CDR3 is TGCGCCAGCAGCCACGCAGGACTAGCTATAAACACCGGGGAGCTGTTTTTT. V is TRBV4-1 and J is TRBJ2-2; 8 bases agree with TRBD2. V lost 3 bases to trimming and J lost 2 bases; unmatched junction nucleotides: 8. Germline CDR1 MGHRA, CDR2 YSYEKL. The CDR3 covers 17 residues.

This clone occurred once. The chain uses TRBV14 and TRBJ2-5, with 11 bases identical to TRBD2. There are 17 residues in the CDR3. V shed 0 bases and J 5 bases; nucleotides not matched to a gene: 8. Germline CDR1 and CDR2: SGHDN and FVKESK. CDR3 bases: TGTGCCAGCAGCCAAGAGATGGCACTAGCGGGAGACGAGACCCAGTACTTC. Protein sequence: CASSQEMALAGDETQYF.

The genes are TRBV9 and TRBJ1-4; D is possibly TRBD1 (5 bases). The length of the CDR3 is 15 residues. V lost 2 bases to trimming and J lost 0 bases, with 8 bases between them. CDR1 is SGDLS and CDR2 is YYNGEE in the germline V gene. This CDR3 reads CASSVTVATNEKLFF. In DNA, the CDR3 is TGTGCCAGCAGCGTGACAGTTGCAACTAATGAAAAACTGTTTTTT.

The V and J genes are TRBV4-1 and TRBJ1-4, with D possibly matching TRBD1 (6 bases). This CDR3 comprises 20 residues. Germline V CDR1 and CDR2: MGHRA, YSYEKL. V was shortened by 4 bases and J by 1 base, with 25 bases between the two germline ends. The CDR3 loop is CASSRLGGSGAGETNEKLFF. CDR3 sequence (DNA): TGCGCCAGCAGCCGCTTGGGGGGATCGGGGGCGGGAGAAACTAATGAAAAACTGTTTTTT.

The chain carries TRBV5-6 and TRBJ2-7; weak D call: TRBD2 (6 bases). With 1 base removed from V and 5 bases from J, the gap between germline ends came to 16 bases. Looked up from germline, CDR1 is SGHDT and CDR2 is YYEEEE. This CDR3 spans 15 amino acids. In DNA form, the CDR3 reads TGTGCCAGCAGCTTGCCTAGTCGGGGGAGAGACGAGCAGTACTTC. This sequence encodes CASSLPSRGRDEQYF.

The chain carries TRBV27 and TRBJ2-5; D possibly corresponds to TRBD2 (5 bases). The CDR3 length is 16 residues. Germline-derived CDR1 and CDR2 are MNHEY and SMNVEV (reference sequence). V lost 3 bases and J 3 bases, leaving 17 bases between the germline ends. CDR3 sequence reads: CASSFASGQLKETQYF. The CDR3 region has the DNA TGTGCCAGCAGTTTCGCCAGCGGCCAGCTGAAAGAGACCCAGTACTTC.